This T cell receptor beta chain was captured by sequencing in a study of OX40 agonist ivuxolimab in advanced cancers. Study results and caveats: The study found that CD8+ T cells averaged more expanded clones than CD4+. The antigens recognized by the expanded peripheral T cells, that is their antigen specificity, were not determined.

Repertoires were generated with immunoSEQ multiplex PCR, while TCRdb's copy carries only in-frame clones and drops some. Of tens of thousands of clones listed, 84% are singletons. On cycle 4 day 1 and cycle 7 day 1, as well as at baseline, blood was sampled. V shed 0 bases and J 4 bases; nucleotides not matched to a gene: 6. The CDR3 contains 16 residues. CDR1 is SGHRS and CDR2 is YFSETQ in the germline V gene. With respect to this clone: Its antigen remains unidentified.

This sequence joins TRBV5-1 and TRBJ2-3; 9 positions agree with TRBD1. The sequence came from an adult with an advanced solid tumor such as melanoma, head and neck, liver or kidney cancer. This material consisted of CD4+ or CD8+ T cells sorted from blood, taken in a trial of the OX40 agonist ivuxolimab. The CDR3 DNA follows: TGCGCCAGCAGCTTGGCCTGGGACAGGGCCCCAGATACGCAGTATTTT. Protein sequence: CASSLAWDRAPDTQYF.